This T cell receptor beta chain was recorded in a study of OX40 agonist ivuxolimab in advanced cancers. General notes on the study: Ivuxolimab was an agonistic, fully human IgG2 monoclonal antibody directed against OX40 (CD134), a costimulatory receptor. Intravenous ivuxolimab was administered to patients every 2 weeks at six dose levels: 0.01, 0.1, 0.3, 1.5, 3 and 10 mg/kg. Of the approximately 54 dose-escalation patients, hepatocellular carcinoma was present in about 19, melanoma in approximately 15, renal cell carcinoma in 9 and head and neck cancer in 9. The dose-escalation cohort was about 87% male with a mean age of approximately 60 years, ranging from about 23 to 85. Prior anti-PD-1, anti-PD-L1 or anti-CTLA-4 therapy was permitted, and roughly two fifths of dose-escalation patients had received checkpoint inhibitors. Partial responses occurred in three dose-escalation patients: two with cutaneous melanoma and one with hepatocellular carcinoma. Peripheral TCRbeta sequencing aimed to test whether ivuxolimab altered TCR sequence diversity and caused clonal T-cell expansion. The paper describes the monotherapy dose-escalation part (N ≈ 49 patients) of the phase I trial of ivuxolimab.

Broader findings and caveats from the paper: Which antigens the clonally expanded peripheral T cells were specific for was not determined. After ivuxolimab, expanded clones were on average more numerous among CD8+ T cells than among CD4+ T cells. Low levels of normalized T-cell clonal expansion were also seen in some patients who did not respond. In the 0.1-3.0 mg/kg groups, partial responders were among the patients with the lowest normalized peripheral clonal expansion, particularly in CD8+ T cells. At doses of 0.1 to 3.0 mg/kg, clonal expansion of both CD4+ and CD8+ T cells in blood was seen between baseline and week 6.

Genomic DNA was isolated from the sorted cells so that the TCRbeta CDR3 region could be sequenced. TCRbeta CDR3 regions were sequenced using the immunoSEQ Assay. Imported from immuneACCESS, the table was reduced by TCRdb to in-frame sequences with V and J called. These copies leave out some clones; in studies compared against another copy, an unresolved V gene accounts for under half, and the cause of the remainder is not known. This sample lists about 73,000 clones; approximately 90% were detected once. 0.4% to 0.65% of the sample is in the top ten clones. The germline V gene specifies MGHRA as CDR1 and YSYEKL as CDR2. Trimmed from V: 2 bases; trimmed from J: 9 bases; junction bases lacking a gene match: 6. The CDR3 runs 16 residues from the cysteine to the phenylalanine. Of all the DNA, just the CDR3 is kept, 48 bases in frame from base 1. For this clone: What this receptor recognizes is not known. Base qualities are missing; no much larger clone stands one base away.

Patients with a history of autoimmune disease or receiving systemic immunosuppression were excluded from the trial. Peripheral blood for TCR sequencing was drawn from every dose cohort at baseline, at cycle 4 day 1 and at cycle 7 day 1. The samples were drawn from a first-in-human, open-label, multicenter phase I dose-escalation trial of ivuxolimab. Adults with locally advanced or metastatic melanoma, renal cell carcinoma, hepatocellular carcinoma or head and neck squamous cell carcinoma were enrolled in the trial. Before TCR sequencing, CD4+ T cells and CD8+ T cells from peripheral blood were sorted into separate populations.

The starting material was CD4+ or CD8+ T cells sorted from blood, obtained in a trial of the OX40 agonist ivuxolimab. Recombination connected TRBV4-1 to TRBJ2-4; TRBD2 matches 14 bases in the middle. The sequence came from an adult with an advanced solid tumor such as melanoma, head and neck, liver or kidney cancer. The nucleotide sequence reads as follows: TGCGCCAGCAGCCAAACAGGGACTAGCGGGAGTTTCATTCAGTACTTC. It is translated as CASSQTGTSGSFIQYF.